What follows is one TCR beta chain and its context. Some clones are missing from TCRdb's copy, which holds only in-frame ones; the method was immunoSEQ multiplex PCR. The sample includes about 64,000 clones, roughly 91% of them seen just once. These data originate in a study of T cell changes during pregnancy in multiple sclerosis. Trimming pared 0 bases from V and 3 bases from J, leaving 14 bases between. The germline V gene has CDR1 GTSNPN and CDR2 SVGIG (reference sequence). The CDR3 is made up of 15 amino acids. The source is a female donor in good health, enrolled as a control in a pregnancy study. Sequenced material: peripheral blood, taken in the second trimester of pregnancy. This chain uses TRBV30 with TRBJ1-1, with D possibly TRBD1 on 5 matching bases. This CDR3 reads CAWSVGATVDTEAFF. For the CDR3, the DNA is TGTGCCTGGAGTGTAGGGGCCACGGTGGACACTGAAGCTTTCTTT.